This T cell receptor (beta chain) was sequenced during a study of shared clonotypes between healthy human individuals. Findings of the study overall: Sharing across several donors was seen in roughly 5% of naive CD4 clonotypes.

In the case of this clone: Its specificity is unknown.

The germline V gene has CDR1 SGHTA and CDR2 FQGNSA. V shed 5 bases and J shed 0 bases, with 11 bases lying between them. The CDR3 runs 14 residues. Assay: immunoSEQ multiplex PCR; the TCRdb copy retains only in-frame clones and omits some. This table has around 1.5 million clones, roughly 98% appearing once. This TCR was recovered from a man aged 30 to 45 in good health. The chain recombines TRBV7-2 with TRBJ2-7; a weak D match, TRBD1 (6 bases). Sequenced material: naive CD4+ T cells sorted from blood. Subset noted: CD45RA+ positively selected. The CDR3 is CASSHDRSSYEQYF. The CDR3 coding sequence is TGTGCCAGCAGCCACGACAGGAGCTCCTACGAGCAGTACTTC. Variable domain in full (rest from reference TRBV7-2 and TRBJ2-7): GAGVSQSPSNKVTEKGKDVELRCDPISGHTALYWYRQSLGQGLEFLIYFQGNSAPDKSGLPSDRFSAERTGGSVSTLTIQRTQQEDSAVYLCASSHDRSSYEQYFGPGTRLTVT.